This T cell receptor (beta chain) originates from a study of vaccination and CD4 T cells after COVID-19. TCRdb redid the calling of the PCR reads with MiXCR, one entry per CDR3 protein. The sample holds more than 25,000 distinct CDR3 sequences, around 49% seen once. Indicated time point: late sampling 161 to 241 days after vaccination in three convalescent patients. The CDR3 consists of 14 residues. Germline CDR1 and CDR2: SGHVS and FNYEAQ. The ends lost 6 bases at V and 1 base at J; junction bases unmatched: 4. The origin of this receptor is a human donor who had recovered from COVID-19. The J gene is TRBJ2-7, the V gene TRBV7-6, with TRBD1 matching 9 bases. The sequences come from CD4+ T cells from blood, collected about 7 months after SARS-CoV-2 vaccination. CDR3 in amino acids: CASRSQGASYEQYF. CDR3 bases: TGTGCCAGCAGGTCACAGGGGGCGTCCTACGAGCAGTACTTC.